Shown below are 26 T cell receptor beta chains from a single sample sequenced in a study of blood T cell repertoires in COVID-19. Sequenced by immunoSEQ multiplex PCR; TCRdb stores in-frame clones only, minus some. The sample includes under 300,000 clones, around 81% seen only once; the top ten take under 3%. Sequencing was done on a sample of peripheral blood. The receptors were sampled from an older woman with active or convalescent COVID-19.

This clone has a handful of counts. The chain is built from TRBV28 and TRBJ1-6; 10 bases fit TRBD1. Trimming at V came to 4 bases and at J to 6 bases, leaving 3 bases not matched to a gene. Germline V gene lookup returns CDR1 MDHEN and CDR2 SYDVKM. The length of the CDR3 is 15 residues. For the CDR3, the DNA is TGTGCCAGCAGTTCCTGGACAGGGGGTAATTCACCCCTCCACTTT. Amino acid sequence: CASSSWTGGNSPLHF.

This chain joins TRBV19 and TRBJ1-1, with D unclear. This CDR3 contains 14 residues. The V gene lost 3 bases and the J gene lost 0 bases, with 8 bases spanning the gap. Looked up from germline, CDR1 is LNHDA and CDR2 is SQIVND (reference sequence). The chain's CDR3 is CASSMSELNTEAFF. The DNA of the CDR3 is TGTGCCAGTAGTATGTCGGAGTTGAACACTGAAGCTTTCTTT. Supplemented by reference TRBV19 and TRBJ1-1, the full variable domain reads DGGITQSPKYLFRKEGQNVTLSCEQNLNHDAMYWYRQDPGQGLRLIYYSQIVNDFQKGDIAEGYSVSREKKESFPLTVTSAQKNPTAFYLCASSMSELNTEAFFGQGTRLTVV.

The rearrangement uses TRBV3-1 (or the pseudogene TRBV3-2) and TRBJ2-7; 8 bases fit TRBD1. Germline loops: CDR1 LGHDT, CDR2 YNNKEL (reference sequence). The CDR3 has 17 amino acids. V was clipped by 4 bases and J by 5 bases; unmatched bases: 16. The CDR3 DNA reads TGTGCCAGCAGCCCATGGGCCGTACAGGGGGTCCTGCACGAGCAGTACTTC. This translates into CASSPWAVQGVLHEQYF.

The rearrangement joins TRBV19 to TRBJ1-2; D is perhaps TRBD1 (6 bases). The V gene lost 9 bases and the J gene lost 4 bases, with 33 bases spanning the gap. Germline V gene data show CDR1 as LNHDA and CDR2 as SQIVND (reference sequence). The CDR3 length is 19 residues. The CDR3: CASSWPGGRQPVDGYGYTF. The CDR3 DNA reads TGTGCCAGCAGTTGGCCGGGGGGCAGGCAGCCCGTGGATGGCTATGGCTACACCTTC.

The J gene is TRBJ1-2, the V gene TRBV7-8, with a tentative D call TRBD1 (6 bases). V lost 0 bases and J lost 3, with 14 bases in between. The CDR3 contains 16 residues. In germline, CDR1 is SGHVS, CDR2 FQNEAQ. CDR3 DNA sequence: TGTGCCAGCAGCTTAGCCAGGCGGGGGCGGGACTATGGCTACACCTTC. This sequence encodes CASSLARRGRDYGYTF.

This sequence joins TRBV28 and TRBJ1-2; tentative D call: TRBD1 (5 bases). CDR1 and CDR2 from the germline V gene are MDHEN and SYDVKM. V shed 5 bases and J shed 4 bases, with 17 bases lying between them. This CDR3 is built from 15 residues. The CDR3, as DNA: TGTGCCAGCAGTCCCCCTACCGCAGGGCGCTATGGCTACACCTTC. Translating gives CASSPPTAGRYGYTF.

The V call is TRBV15, the J call TRBJ1-2; 9 bases match TRBD1. J gave up 6 bases and V 0 bases, and 5 bases lay outside the gene matches. This CDR3 spans 15 amino acids. Germline assignment: CDR1 LNHNV and CDR2 YYDKDF (reference sequence). The CDR3 loop reads CATSRDLGQGNGYTF. CDR3 DNA: TGTGCCACCAGCAGAGATCTGGGACAGGGAAATGGCTACACCTTC.

This clone was counted once. The chain joins TRBV9 to TRBJ2-3; 11 nucleotides agree with TRBD2. Germline lookup yields CDR1 SGDLS and CDR2 YYNGEE. The CDR3 totals 17 residues. Trimming cost V 0 bases and J 2 bases; bases outside gene matches: 5. CDR3 nucleotide sequence: TGTGCCAGCAGCGTAGCCGGACTAGCGGGCACCACAGATACGCAGTATTTT. Its translation is CASSVAGLAGTTDTQYF.

The CDR3 nucleotides read TGTGCCAGTAGCTCAGCGGACAGCCCAAATGAAAAACTGTTTTTT. This sequence encodes CASSSADSPNEKLFF. V usage is TRBV19 and J usage is TRBJ1-4; D may be TRBD1 (6 bases). V shed 6 bases and J shed 5 bases, with 16 bases lying between them. CDR1 LNHDA and CDR2 SQIVND come from the germline V gene (reference sequence). The CDR3 runs to 15 residues. The full variable domain, rest sourced from reference TRBV19 and TRBJ1-4, is DGGITQSPKYLFRKEGQNVTLSCEQNLNHDAMYWYRQDPGQGLRLIYYSQIVNDFQKGDIAEGYSVSREKKESFPLTVTSAQKNPTAFYLCASSSADSPNEKLFFGSGTQLSVL.

The chain employs TRBV5-8 and TRBJ1-5; D perhaps matches TRBD1 (5 bases). Germline V CDR1 and CDR2: SGHTS, YDEGEE. The CDR3 is made up of 14 amino acids. V was clipped by 4 bases and J by 7 bases, with 15 bases between them. The CDR3 spells CASSLIGDGQPQHF. The CDR3 nucleotides are TGTGCCAGCAGCCTCATAGGGGATGGCCAGCCCCAGCATTTT. Using reference TRBV5-8 and TRBJ1-5 for the parts outside the CDR3, the full variable domain is EAGVTQSPTHLIKTRGQQATLRCSPISGHTSVYWYQQALGLGLQFLLWYDEGEERNRGNFPPRFSGRQFPNYSSELNVNALELEDSALYLCASSLIGDGQPQHFGDGTRLSIL.

The V and J genes are TRBV9 and TRBJ2-2; 7 nucleotides agree with TRBD1. The CDR3 is 16 amino acids. The germline gives CDR1 SGDLS, CDR2 YYNGEE. Losses at the gene ends were 1 base for V and 4 bases for J; bases not matched to a gene: 7. This CDR3 reads CASSVYGTVSTGELFF. In DNA, the CDR3 is TGTGCCAGCAGCGTATATGGGACAGTATCCACCGGGGAGCTGTTTTTT. The whole variable domain, remainder taken from reference TRBV9 and TRBJ2-2, is DSGVTQTPKHLITATGQRVTLRCSPRSGDLSVYWYQQSLDQGLQFLIQYYNGEERAKGNILERFSAQQFPDLHSELNLSSLELGDSALYFCASSVYGTVSTGELFFGEGSRLTVL.

This rearrangement joins TRBV4-1 to TRBJ2-1, with 10 bases that match TRBD1. Germline-derived CDR1 and CDR2 are MGHRA and YSYEKL. The CDR3 runs 15 residues. V was clipped by 5 bases and J by 5 bases; unmatched bases: 6. CDR3 amino acids: CASSGRDRGHNEQFF. In nucleotides, the CDR3 is TGCGCCAGCAGCGGCCGGGACAGGGGCCACAATGAGCAGTTCTTC.

This clone was seen only once. V and J are TRBV6-5 and TRBJ1-5; a possible D gene is TRBD1 (6 bases). The germline V gene encodes CDR1 MNHEY and CDR2 SVGAGI. The CDR3 spans 15 residues. Trimming cost V 5 bases and J 4 bases, with 15 bases left between them. The CDR3 sequence: CASSPQGITNQPQHF. In DNA, the CDR3 is TGTGCCAGCAGTCCACAGGGTATTACAAATCAGCCCCAGCATTTT.

The J gene is TRBJ2-3, the V gene TRBV4-1; D gene ambiguous. The length of the CDR3 is 15 residues. The V gene lost 4 bases and the J gene lost 3 bases, with 14 bases spanning the gap. Germline V gives CDR1 MGHRA, CDR2 YSYEKL. This chain's CDR3 is CASSLGFSGTDTQYF. In DNA form, the CDR3 reads TGCGCCAGCAGCCTTGGGTTTTCGGGTACAGATACGCAGTATTTT.

J is TRBJ1-5 and V is TRBV2; possible D gene TRBD1, 6 bases. CDR1 and CDR2 (germline): SNHLY, FYNNEI. CDR3 length: 15 residues. Trimming cost V 8 bases and J 5 bases, with 19 bases left between them. CDR3: CASGGALTRDQPQHF. DNA for the CDR3: TGTGCCAGCGGGGGCGCACTCACACGGGATCAGCCCCAGCATTTT.

DNA for the CDR3: TGTGCCAGCAGCCAAGATTTGAACAGGGGCTCCCAAAAGCAGTTCTTC. It encodes CASSQDLNRGSQKQFF. The rearrangement links TRBV3-1 (or the pseudogene TRBV3-2) to TRBJ2-1, with TRBD1 matching 7 bases. In germline, CDR1 is LGHDT, CDR2 YNNKEL (reference sequence). The CDR3 totals 16 residues. The J segment lost 11 bases and the V segment lost 0 bases, leaving 13 bases of the junction unmatched.

This sequence joins TRBV6-5 and TRBJ1-3; 8 positions agree with TRBD1. Per the germline V gene, CDR1 is MNHEY and CDR2 is SVGAGI. The CDR3 has 14 residues. The V segment lost 6 bases and the J segment 1 base; nucleotides outside the gene matches: 2. Written as DNA, the CDR3 is TGTGCCAGCAGGGACAGGGCTTCTGGAAACACCATATATTTT. Protein product: CASRDRASGNTIYF.

The chain uses TRBV27 and TRBJ1-6, with 9 nucleotides matching TRBD1. The CDR3 contains 13 residues. V shed 8 bases and J 11 bases; nucleotides not matched to a gene: 7. CDR1 MNHEY and CDR2 SMNVEV come from the germline V gene (reference sequence). The CDR3 here is CASGTGLWAPLHF. The CDR3 nucleotides read TGTGCCAGCGGGACAGGGCTTTGGGCACCCCTCCACTTT.

This rearrangement joins TRBV2 to TRBJ1-4, with 7 bases matching TRBD1. The germline gives CDR1 SNHLY, CDR2 FYNNEI. This CDR3 comprises 15 residues. The junction had 12 bases not matched to a gene; V was cut back by 6 bases and J by 8 bases. The CDR3 reads CASSDRDRGGEKLFF. CDR3 DNA: TGTGCCAGCAGCGACCGGGACAGAGGGGGGGAAAAACTGTTTTTT.

This rearrangement joins TRBV10-2 to TRBJ2-3, with D maybe TRBD2 (6 bases). Trimming left V 3 bases short and J 2 bases short, with 9 bases between. CDR3 length: 14 residues. Germline CDR1 is WSHSY and CDR2 is SAAADI. CDR3 DNA: TGCGCCAGCAGTGATAGCGGACCCACAGATACGCAGTATTTT. Translation: CASSDSGPTDTQYF.

The V and J genes are TRBV7-9 and TRBJ2-3, with 7 bases lining up with TRBD1. Germline values: CDR1 SEHNR, CDR2 FQNEAQ (reference sequence). J was trimmed by 2 bases and V by 2 bases; bases with no gene match: 1. The CDR3 spans 14 residues. CDR3 DNA sequence: TGTGCCAGCAGCTTAACAGGGGACACAGATACGCAGTATTTT. Translated: CASSLTGDTDTQYF.

The chain is built from TRBV12-3 or TRBV12-4 and TRBJ1-5; D unresolved. The V end lost 8 bases, the J end lost 7 bases, and 15 bases lay between the germline ends. CDR3 size: 13 residues. The CDR3 region has the DNA TGTGCCAGCCGCGGGAATGTTGGGCAGCCCCAGCATTTT. Translated, it gives CASRGNVGQPQHF.

This clone was counted a single time. V gene TRBV7-9 combines with J gene TRBJ1-2; 9 bases map to TRBD1. Germline V CDR1 and CDR2: SEHNR, FQNEAQ (reference sequence). This CDR3 contains 17 residues. The ends lost 3 bases at V and 4 bases at J; junction bases unmatched: 12. The CDR3 DNA sequence: TGTGCCAGCAGCTTCCGGGACAGGGCCTTTAGTAGCTATGGCTACACCTTC. It encodes CASSFRDRAFSSYGYTF.

V usage is TRBV6-5 and J usage is TRBJ1-6, with D unclear. In germline, CDR1 is MNHEY, CDR2 SVGAGI. V was clipped by 5 bases and J by 6 bases, with 14 bases between them. This CDR3 contains 15 residues. The chain's CDR3 is CASSHQEGSNSPLHF. For the CDR3, the DNA is TGTGCCAGCAGTCACCAAGAAGGGAGTAATTCACCCCTCCACTTT.

This rearrangement joins TRBV29-1 to TRBJ1-2; tentatively, D is TRBD1 (5 bases). V shed 6 bases and J shed 1 base, with 9 bases lying between them. Germline V gene data show CDR1 as SQVTM and CDR2 as ANQGSEA. The length of the CDR3 is 12 residues. CDR3 in amino acids: CSVIRDNYGYTF. The DNA for the CDR3 is TGCAGCGTAATCAGGGATAACTATGGCTACACCTTC.

The rearrangement links TRBV19 to TRBJ1-1; D remains ambiguous. CDR1 is LNHDA and CDR2 is SQIVND in the germline V gene (reference sequence). V dropped 6 bases and J dropped 1 base, with 15 bases sitting between them. The CDR3 totals 15 residues. CDR3 sequence: CASSRQPMGNTEAFF. The CDR3 DNA reads TGTGCCAGTAGCCGACAACCCATGGGGAACACTGAAGCTTTCTTT.